Detailed here is one TCR beta chain. Its target antigen remains unknown. No per-base quality is available; no much larger clone lies one base away. Every study subject tested positive for serum antibodies to T-antigen and had biopsy-confirmed Merkel cell carcinoma that was MCPyV-positive. Roughly 6 adjacent 10-micron frozen tumor sections were used for genomic DNA extraction without cell sorting or culture. About 5 x 5 x 5 mm of tumor biopsy tissue was frozen in optimal cutting temperature compound. Hematoxylin and eosin scout sections confirmed abundant Merkel cell carcinoma and infiltrating cells in the frozen biopsy. These data belong to a study of T cell repertoires in Merkel cell carcinoma (dated by TCRdb to the late 2010s). At the level of the whole study: Patients who had received intralesional immunotherapy or systemic immune checkpoint blockade prior to the biopsy were excluded. MCPyV-specific clonotypes were first defined by tetramer sorting, cloning and paired TCR sequencing of expanded tumor-infiltrating lymphocytes. To be included, a subject needed both a diagnosis of MCPyV-positive Merkel cell carcinoma and tumor-infiltrating lymphocytes that had been successfully expanded in vitro.

The immunoSEQ assay was used for TRB CDR3 sequencing and data processing of tumor genomic DNA. As stored in TCRdb, this immuneACCESS dataset retains in-frame rearrangements with V and J assigned. A fraction of the clones does not appear; measured against another copy, unresolved V genes explain less than half of the discrepancy, and the remainder lacks a known reason. Counted in this sample were about 15,000 clones; roughly 80% of them appeared once. The biggest ten clones account for 17% of the sample. Overall study outcomes, separate from this receptor: The study did not examine normal tissue biopsies.

The V end loses 3 bases and the J end loses 8 bases, and a stretch of 12 bases separates them. The CDR3 contains 14 residues, cysteine and phenylalanine counted. Only CDR3 DNA is held: 42 bases, read in frame from base 1. Via the germline V gene, CDR1 is SGHRS and CDR2 YFSETQ. This clonotype was obtained from an adult with Merkel cell carcinoma. This receptor chain uses TRBV5-1 and TRBJ1-6; tentative D gene TRBD1, with 6 bases matching. The sequenced sample consisted of tumor tissue. This receptor has the CDR3 CASSSTGKDSPLHF. In nucleotide form, the sequence is TGCGCCAGCAGCTCCACAGGGAAGGATTCACCCCTCCACTTT.